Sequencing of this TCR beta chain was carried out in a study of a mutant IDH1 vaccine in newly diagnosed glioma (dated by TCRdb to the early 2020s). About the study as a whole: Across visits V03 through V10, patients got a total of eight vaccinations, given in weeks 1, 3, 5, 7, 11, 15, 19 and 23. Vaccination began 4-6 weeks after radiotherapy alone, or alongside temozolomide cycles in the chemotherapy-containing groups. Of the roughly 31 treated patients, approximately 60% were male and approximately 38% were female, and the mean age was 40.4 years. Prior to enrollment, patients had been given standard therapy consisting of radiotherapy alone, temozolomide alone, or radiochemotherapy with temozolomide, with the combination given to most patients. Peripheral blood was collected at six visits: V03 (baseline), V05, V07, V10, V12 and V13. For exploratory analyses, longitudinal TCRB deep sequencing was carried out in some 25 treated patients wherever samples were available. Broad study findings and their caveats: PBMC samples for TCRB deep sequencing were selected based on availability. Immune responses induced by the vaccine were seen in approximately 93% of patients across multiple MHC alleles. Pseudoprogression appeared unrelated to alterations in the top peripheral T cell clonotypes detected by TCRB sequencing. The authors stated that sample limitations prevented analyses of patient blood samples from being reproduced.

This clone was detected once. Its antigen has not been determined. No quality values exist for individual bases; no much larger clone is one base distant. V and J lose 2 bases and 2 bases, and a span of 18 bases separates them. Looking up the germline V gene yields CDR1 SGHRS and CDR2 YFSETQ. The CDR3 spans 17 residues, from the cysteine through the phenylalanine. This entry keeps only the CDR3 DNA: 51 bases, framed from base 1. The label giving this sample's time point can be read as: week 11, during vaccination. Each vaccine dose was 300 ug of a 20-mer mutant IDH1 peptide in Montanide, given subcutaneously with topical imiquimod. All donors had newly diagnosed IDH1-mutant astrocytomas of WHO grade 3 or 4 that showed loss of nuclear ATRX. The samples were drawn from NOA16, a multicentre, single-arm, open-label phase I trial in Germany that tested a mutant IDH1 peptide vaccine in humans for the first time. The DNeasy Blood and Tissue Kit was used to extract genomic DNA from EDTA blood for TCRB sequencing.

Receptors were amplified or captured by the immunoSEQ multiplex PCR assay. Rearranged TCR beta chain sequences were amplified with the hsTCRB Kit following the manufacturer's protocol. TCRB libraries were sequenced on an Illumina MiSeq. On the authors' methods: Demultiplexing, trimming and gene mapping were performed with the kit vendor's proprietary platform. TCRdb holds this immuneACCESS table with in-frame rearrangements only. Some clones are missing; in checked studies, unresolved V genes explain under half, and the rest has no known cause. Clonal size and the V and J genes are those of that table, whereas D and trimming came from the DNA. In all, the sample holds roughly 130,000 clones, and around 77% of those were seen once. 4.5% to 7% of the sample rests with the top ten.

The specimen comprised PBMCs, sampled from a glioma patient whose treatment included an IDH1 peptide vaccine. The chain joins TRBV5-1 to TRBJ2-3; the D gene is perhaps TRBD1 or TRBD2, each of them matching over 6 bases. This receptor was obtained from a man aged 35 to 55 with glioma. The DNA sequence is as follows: TGCGCCAGCAGCTTTGGGTCGGGGGCCCTTTCCACAGATACGCAGTATTTT. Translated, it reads CASSFGSGALSTDTQYF.